This passage covers 23 T cell receptor beta chains from one sample sequenced in a study of blood T cell repertoires in COVID-19. Only in-frame clones appear in the TCRdb table, and some are missing; sequencing was by immunoSEQ multiplex PCR. The data hold 55,000 to 75,000 clones, with about three quarters observed a single time. Sequencing used peripheral blood. All receptors derive from a man older than 75 with acute or convalescent COVID-19.

The rearrangement links TRBV6-2 or TRBV6-3 to TRBJ1-1; tentatively, D is TRBD1 (6 bases). Germline-derived CDR1 and CDR2 are MNHEY and SVGEGT. The length of the CDR3 is 14 residues. Trimming pared 2 bases from V and 3 bases from J, leaving 10 bases between. CDR3 region: CASSYGGLYTEAFF. CDR3 nucleotide sequence: TGTGCCAGCAGTTACGGGGGCTTGTACACTGAAGCTTTCTTT.

The genes are TRBV14 and TRBJ2-2; D is unresolved. The CDR3 has 13 amino acids. V lost 4 bases to trimming and J lost 7 bases, with 10 bases between them. In germline, CDR1 is SGHDN, CDR2 FVKESK. The CDR3, as DNA: TGTGCCAGCAGCCTGCTCCGTAGCGGGGAGCTGTTTTTT. This gives the protein CASSLLRSGELFF.

The V and J genes are TRBV5-8 and TRBJ2-1, with 9 bases fitting TRBD1. Trimming cost V 4 bases and J 3 bases; bases outside gene matches: 8. CDR1 SGHTS and CDR2 YDEGEE come from the germline V gene. The CDR3 extends over 16 amino acids. CDR3 sequence: CASSRVGTGIYNEQFF. CDR3 DNA: TGTGCCAGCAGCCGGGTGGGGACAGGGATCTACAATGAGCAGTTCTTC.

The J gene is TRBJ1-2, the V gene TRBV6-5; possibly TRBD1 for D (6 bases). Germline V gene sequence: CDR1 MNHEY, CDR2 SVGAGI. The CDR3 is 15 residues long. V lost 2 bases and J lost 4, with 14 bases in between. The CDR3 nucleotides read TGTGCCAGCAGTTACGAGGCAGGGGCCCCCTATGGCTACACCTTC. Its translation is CASSYEAGAPYGYTF.

The chain recombines TRBV5-6 with TRBJ2-5; TRBD1 matches 9 bases. This CDR3 is 15 amino acids long. The V gene end was trimmed by 4 bases and the J gene end by 3 bases; junction bases not matched to a gene: 7. Germline assignment: CDR1 SGHDT and CDR2 YYEEEE. CDR3 in amino acids: CASSPRDRDEETQYF. CDR3 nucleotides: TGTGCCAGCAGCCCCCGGGACAGGGATGAAGAGACCCAGTACTTC.

The rearrangement links TRBV11-1 to TRBJ2-5; TRBD2 agrees at 7 bases. This CDR3 spans 13 amino acids. Losses at the gene ends were 3 bases for V and 5 bases for J; bases not matched to a gene: 3. Germline V gene lookup returns CDR1 SGHAT and CDR2 FQDESV (reference sequence). CDR3: CASSLRGYETQYF. The CDR3 DNA is TGTGCCAGCAGCTTGCGGGGGTACGAGACCCAGTACTTC.

This chain connects TRBV6-5 to TRBJ2-5, with TRBD1 identical over 9 bases. Germline lookup yields CDR1 MNHEY and CDR2 SVGAGI. The V and J ends lost 7 bases and 5 bases, in that order; junction bases with no gene match: 8. There are 14 residues in the CDR3. The CDR3 DNA reads TGTGCCAGCATAACAGGGGGCCAATCGGAGACCCAGTACTTC. Translation gives CASITGGQSETQYF.

V gene TRBV4-1 combines with J gene TRBJ2-7; 8 nucleotides agree with TRBD2. Germline V gene sequence: CDR1 MGHRA, CDR2 YSYEKL. This CDR3 contains 15 residues. V lost 1 base, J lost 3 bases, and 5 bases stayed unmatched. CDR3 sequence: CASSQADSGVYEQYF. CDR3 DNA sequence: TGCGCCAGCAGCCAAGCGGATAGCGGGGTCTACGAGCAGTACTTC.

J is TRBJ1-3 and V is TRBV6-5; D unresolved. The V gene lost 9 bases and the J gene lost 1 base, with 13 bases spanning the gap. Per the germline V gene, CDR1 is MNHEY and CDR2 is SVGAGI. CDR3 length equals 14 residues. CDR3 in amino acids: CASTRTVSGNTIYF. Here the CDR3 DNA reads TGTGCCAGTACGAGGACTGTATCTGGAAACACCATATATTTT.

This clone has only one observation. The gene calls are TRBV29-1 and TRBJ1-3; 8 bases fit TRBD1. V was pared by 5 bases and J by 0 bases, with 9 bases of the junction left unmatched. Germline V gene lookup returns CDR1 SQVTM and CDR2 ANQGSEA. The CDR3 has 16 residues. CDR3 in DNA: TGCAGCGTTTCCCGGGACAGGAGCCGCTCTGGAAACACCATATATTTT. Encoded protein: CSVSRDRSRSGNTIYF.

V gene TRBV11-3 combines with J gene TRBJ2-2; 9 nucleotides align to TRBD1. This CDR3 is built from 15 residues. Germline V gene sequence: CDR1 SGHNT, CDR2 YENEEA. The ends lost 5 bases at V and 5 bases at J; junction bases unmatched: 6. In DNA form, the CDR3 reads TGTGCCAGCAGCCACAGGGGGCGCGGAACCGGGGAGCTGTTTTTT. Translation gives CASSHRGRGTGELFF.

The V call is TRBV4-1, the J call TRBJ2-3, with a possible D match to TRBD2 (6 bases). Germline loops: CDR1 MGHRA, CDR2 YSYEKL. The CDR3 is 16 residues long. The V and J ends lost 1 base and 2 bases respectively, with 13 bases between them. The CDR3, as DNA: TGCGCCAGCAGCCAAGTAAGAATAGCGGCCACAGATACGCAGTATTTT. Amino acids: CASSQVRIAATDTQYF.

J is TRBJ2-1 and V is TRBV5-1, with a tentative D call TRBD1 (5 bases). The CDR3 runs 12 residues. Germline CDR1 and CDR2: SGHRS and YFSETQ. The ends were cut back, 4 bases at V and 7 bases at J, with 9 bases in the middle. The CDR3 region has the DNA TGCGCCAGCAGCCCCCAGGGTAATGAGCAGTTCTTC. It translates to CASSPQGNEQFF.

The chain uses TRBV18 and TRBJ2-3; the match to TRBD2 covers 8 bases. Looked up from germline, CDR1 is KGHSH and CDR2 is LQKENI. The CDR3 sequence is 14 residues long. V was pared by 2 bases and J by 5 bases, with 3 bases of the junction left unmatched. The CDR3 DNA is TGTGCCAGCTCACCAGACGCGGGAGGAGATACGCAGTATTTT. It yields the protein CASSPDAGGDTQYF.

This clone was seen only a few times. V usage is TRBV21-1 and J usage is TRBJ2-1; the table's D gene call, TRBD2, was not cross checked with the DNA. TRBV21-1 is listed as a pseudogene. This CDR3 has 13 amino acids. CDR3 in DNA: TGTGCCAGCACCCGACTCAGATACAATGAGCAGTTCTTC. This codes for CASTRLRYNEQFF.

The chain joins TRBV3-1 (or the pseudogene TRBV3-2) to TRBJ2-3, with 7 nucleotides matching TRBD2. Trimming removed 5 bases from V and 2 bases from J; junction bases left unmatched: 7. The CDR3 extends over 15 amino acids. Per the germline V gene, CDR1 is LGHDT and CDR2 is YNNKEL (reference sequence). CDR3 in DNA: TGTGCCAGCAGCTTTCCCGGGACTACCACAGATACGCAGTATTTT. This sequence encodes CASSFPGTTTDTQYF.

The chain links TRBV6-6 to TRBJ2-1; TRBD1 might be the D (5 bases). Germline V gene data show CDR1 as MNHNY and CDR2 as SVGAGI (reference sequence). The CDR3 runs 12 residues. Trimming removed 2 bases at V and 15 bases at J, with 14 bases between. The CDR3 is CASSYRGPAGFF. The DNA of the CDR3 is TGTGCCAGCAGTTACAGGGGTCCGGCCGGGTTCTTC.

The chain has TRBV27 and TRBJ2-5; 7 nucleotides agree with TRBD2. V was clipped by 6 bases and J by 1 base; unmatched bases: 5. Germline CDR1 and CDR2: MNHEY and SMNVEV (reference sequence). This CDR3 is 14 amino acids long. CDR3 protein: CASRVAGRQETQYF. For the CDR3, the DNA is TGTGCCAGCAGAGTAGCGGGCCGCCAAGAGACCCAGTACTTC.

This chain joins TRBV18 and TRBJ2-7; D is uncertain. V gave up 2 bases and J gave up 0 bases, with 11 bases separating them. The germline V gene has CDR1 KGHSH and CDR2 LQKENI. There are 15 residues in the CDR3. This CDR3 is CASSPKTPLSYEQYF. The CDR3 DNA follows: TGTGCCAGCTCACCAAAGACACCTCTCTCCTACGAGCAGTACTTC. Combining the CDR3 with reference TRBV18 and TRBJ2-7 gives the whole variable domain NAGVMQNPRHLVRRRGQEARLRCSPMKGHSHVYWYRQLPEEGLKFMVYLQKENIIDESGMPKERFSAEFPKEGPSILRIQQVVRGDSAAYFCASSPKTPLSYEQYFGPGTRLTVT.

This clone was recorded a few times. The chain has TRBV20-1 and TRBJ2-3; 8 bases match TRBD2. The germline V gene has CDR1 DFQATT and CDR2 SNEGSKA (reference sequence). Trimming cost V 3 bases and J 0 bases; bases outside gene matches: 5. The CDR3 length is 15 residues. CDR3: CSASEAGGSTDTQYF. The CDR3 DNA follows: TGCAGTGCTAGTGAGGCGGGGGGAAGCACAGATACGCAGTATTTT.

The chain combines TRBV5-1 with TRBJ1-6, with D possibly being TRBD1 (6 bases). V was cut by 4 bases and J by 0 bases, with 14 bases left in between. The germline CDR1 and CDR2 sequences are SGHRS and YFSETQ. The CDR3 runs 17 residues. The DNA of the CDR3 is TGCGCCAGCAGCCCTGAGGACAGTAGCTCCTATAATTCACCCCTCCACTTT. This codes for CASSPEDSSSYNSPLHF.

The chain employs TRBV12-3 or TRBV12-4 and TRBJ2-7; D uncertain. The V and J ends lost 3 bases and 7 bases respectively, with 7 bases between them. The CDR3 totals 11 residues. In DNA, the CDR3 is TGTGCCAGCAGTTTGAGAGCAGAGCAGTACTTC. Translated, it gives CASSLRAEQYF.

This clone showed up just a few times. Here the CDR3 reads CASSEGVYNEQFF. CDR3 coding DNA: TGTGCCAGCAGCGAGGGGGTCTACAATGAGCAGTTCTTC. The V gene is TRBV7-2, the J gene TRBJ2-1; perhaps TRBD1 as D (6 bases). This CDR3 region has 13 residues. Germline lookup yields CDR1 SGHTA and CDR2 FQGNSA. Between the trimmed V and J ends, which lost 5 bases and 3 bases, there was a span of 8 bases.